Shown below are 4 T cell receptor beta chains from a single sample sequenced in a study of brain T cells in children with intractable seizures. Sample time point: blood from clinic visit 5 months post-surgery; TSC patient then seizure free. The table came from immunoSEQ multiplex PCR; TCRdb's copy has only in-frame clones and leaves some out. The sample yields hundreds of thousands of clones, over 90% seen once. The material was peripheral blood, obtained roughly 5 months after surgery. The receptors shown here come from a boy younger than two with tuberous sclerosis and intractable seizures.

This clone is a singleton in its sample. The J gene is TRBJ1-2, the V gene TRBV4-2, with 8 bases lining up with TRBD1. Per germline, CDR1 LGHNA and CDR2 YNFKEQ. Losses at the gene ends were 0 bases for V and 7 bases for J; bases not matched to a gene: 19. The CDR3 is made up of 19 amino acids. CDR3 coding DNA: TGTGCCAGCAGCCAAGATTTGAAGGACGACAGGGGAAGGGAATGTGGCTACACCTTC. Protein: CASSQDLKDDRGRECGYTF.

This chain links TRBV10-1 with TRBJ2-7, with 10 bases identical to TRBD2. The CDR3 spans 14 residues. The ends lost 2 bases at V and 2 bases at J; junction bases unmatched: 0. Germline V gives CDR1 WNHNN, CDR2 SYGVQD (reference sequence). This chain's CDR3 is CASSESGRAYEQYF. CDR3 bases: TGCGCCAGCAGTGAGAGCGGGAGGGCCTACGAGCAGTACTTC.

The chain combines TRBV25-1 with TRBJ1-3; D is unresolved. Germline V gives CDR1 MGHDK, CDR2 SYGVNS. Trimming shortened V by 1 base and J by 2 bases, and 9 bases separated the two germline ends. CDR3 length equals 15 residues. The CDR3 DNA sequence: TGTGCCAGCAGTGAATCACTACTAACTGGAAACACCATATATTTT. Protein product: CASSESLLTGNTIYF.

V is TRBV21-1 and J is TRBJ2-7; the table's D call TRBD1 went unverified against the DNA. TRBV21-1 is given as a pseudogene. The CDR3 covers 16 residues. The CDR3 spells CASTPGGQGGFYEQYF. For the CDR3, the DNA is TGTGCCAGCACCCCAGGTGGGCAGGGTGGTTTCTACGAGCAGTACTTC.